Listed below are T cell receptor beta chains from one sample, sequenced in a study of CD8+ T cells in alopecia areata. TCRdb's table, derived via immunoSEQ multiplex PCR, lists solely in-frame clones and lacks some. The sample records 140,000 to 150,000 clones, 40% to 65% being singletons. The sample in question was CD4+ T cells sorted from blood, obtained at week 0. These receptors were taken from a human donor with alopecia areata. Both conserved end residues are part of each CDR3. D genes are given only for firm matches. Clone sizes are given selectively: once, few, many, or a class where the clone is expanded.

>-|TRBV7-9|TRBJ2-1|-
CASSRSPIAEQFF
TGTGCCAGCAGCCGATCCCCAATAGCAGAGCAGTTCTTC
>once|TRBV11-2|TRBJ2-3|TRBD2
CASSLTGPGLAGGTDTQYF
TGTGCCAGCAGCTTAACCGGGCCCGGACTAGCGGGAGGCACAGATACGCAGTATTTT
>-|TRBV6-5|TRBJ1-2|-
CASNPGGGVKGYTF
TGTGCCAGCAACCCCGGGGGAGGGGTTAAAGGCTACACCTTC
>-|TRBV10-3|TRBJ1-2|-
CAISEFSGARNGYTF
TGTGCCATCAGTGAGTTTTCGGGGGCGCGTAATGGCTACACCTTC
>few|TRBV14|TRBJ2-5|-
CASSWRDRQETQYF
TGTGCCAGCAGCTGGCGGGACCGACAAGAGACCCAGTACTTC
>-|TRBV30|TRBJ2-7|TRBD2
CAYASGRSYEQYF
TGTGCCTATGCTAGCGGCCGCTCCTACGAGCAGTACTTC
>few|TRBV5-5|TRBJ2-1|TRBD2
CASSESSGSYNEQFF
TGTGCCAGCAGCGAATCTAGCGGATCCTACAATGAGCAGTTCTTC
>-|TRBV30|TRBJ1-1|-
CAWTWGIEAFF
TGTGCCTGGACTTGGGGCATCGAAGCTTTCTTT
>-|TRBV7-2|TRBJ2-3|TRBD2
CASSLVAGVGTDTQYF
TGTGCCAGCAGCCTCGTAGCGGGAGTGGGCACAGATACGCAGTATTTT
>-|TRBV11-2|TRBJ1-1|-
CASSLAVHTEAFF
TGTGCCAGCAGCTTAGCGGTGCACACTGAAGCTTTCTTT
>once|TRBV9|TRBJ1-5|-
CASSVEGGAGQPQHF
TGTGCCAGCAGCGTAGAAGGAGGGGCCGGGCAGCCCCAGCATTTT
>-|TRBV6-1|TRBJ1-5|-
CASSEMTDQPQHF
TGTGCCAGCAGTGAAATGACTGATCAGCCCCAGCATTTT
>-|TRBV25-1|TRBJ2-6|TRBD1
CASSDLDRVSGANVLTF
TGTGCCAGCAGTGACCTGGACAGGGTATCTGGGGCCAACGTCCTGACTTTC
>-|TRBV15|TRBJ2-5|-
CATSRDLLQETQYF
TGTGCCACCAGCAGAGATCTTCTTCAAGAGACCCAGTACTTC
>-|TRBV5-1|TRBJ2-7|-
CASSLEGRAYEQYF
TGCGCCAGCAGCTTGGAGGGCCGAGCCTACGAGCAGTACTTC
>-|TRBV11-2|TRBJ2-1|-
CASSFSHEQFF
TGTGCCAGCAGCTTTTCACATGAGCAGTTCTTC
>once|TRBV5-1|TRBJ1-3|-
CASSLDGEPGNTIYF
TGCGCCAGCAGCTTGGACGGGGAACCTGGAAACACCATATATTTT
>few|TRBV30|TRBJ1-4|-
CAWKPASNEKLFF
TGTGCCTGGAAGCCCGCTTCGAATGAAAAACTGTTTTTT
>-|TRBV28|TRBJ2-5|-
CASSLSAGTKETQYF
TGTGCCAGCAGTTTATCGGCCGGGACAAAAGAGACCCAGTACTTC